Following are 3 T cell receptor beta chains from one sample sequenced in a study of response to subunit inactivated influenza vaccine. One entry per CDR3 protein results from TCRdb running MiXCR on the RT-PCR reads. The repertoire holds about 800,000 distinct CDR3 sequences, less than 25% seen once, with around 9.6% in the top ten. This specimen was PBMCs from blood, taken around 5 days after vaccination. The receptor source for this set is a man in his forties or fifties who received an inactivated influenza vaccine.

This chain links TRBV9 with TRBJ2-7; perhaps TRBD2 as D (5 bases). The CDR3 consists of 16 residues. Germline CDR1 and CDR2: SGDLS and YYNGEE. Trimming removed 3 bases at V and 6 bases at J, with 22 bases between. This CDR3 reads CASSGGRWAARGEQYF. DNA for the CDR3: TGTGCCAGCAGCGGAGGGCGCTGGGCTGCCCGTGGCGAGCAGTACTTC. Combining the CDR3 with reference TRBV9 and TRBJ2-7 gives the whole variable domain DSGVTQTPKHLITATGQRVTLRCSPRSGDLSVYWYQQSLDQGLQFLIQYYNGEERAKGNILERFSAQQFPDLHSELNLSSLELGDSALYFCASSGGRWAARGEQYFGPGTRLTVT.

The gene calls are TRBV11-1 and TRBJ2-1, with 10 bases aligning to TRBD1. CDR3 length equals 17 residues. Trimming cost V 5 bases and J 4 bases; bases outside gene matches: 11. Germline V gene data show CDR1 as SGHAT and CDR2 as FQDESV (reference sequence). The DNA of the CDR3 is TGTGCCAGCAGCCAAAGGGACAGGGGCCGATCTTACAATGAGCAGTTCTTC. Its translation: CASSQRDRGRSYNEQFF.

This chain links TRBV6-1 with TRBJ2-6, with a possible D match to TRBD1 (6 bases). Germline lookup yields CDR1 MNHNS and CDR2 SASEGT. V gave up 6 bases and J gave up 0 bases, with 12 bases separating them. The CDR3 is 16 residues long. CDR3 DNA sequence: TGTGCCAGCAGCCGAACAGGGAGCTCTGGGGCCAACGTCCTGACTTTC. It yields the protein CASSRTGSSGANVLTF.